The clone carrying this TCR beta chain is a singleton in its sample. Its target is unknown. This sample stems from a study of cytomegalovirus exposure and HLA in healthy donors. Primers included in the PCR were 60 Vbeta and 13 Jbeta primers. Profiling relied on immunoSEQ multiplex PCR, and the TCRdb table lists in-frame clones only, not all of them. The sample shows around 150,000 clones, more than 70% of them seen only once. Germline trimming cut 5 bases from V and 6 bases from J; bases unmatched to any gene: 5. The CDR3 totals 13 residues. CDR1 is SGHVS and CDR2 is FNYEAQ in the germline V gene. Broader study findings: It has been reported that TCR beta sequences accurately predicted the HLA-A and HLA-B alleles of most subjects. A later look showed TCR association rates differing by HLA locus, highest for DRB1 and lowest for HLA-C. Most TCRs appeared rarely, but some public TCRs recurred in many donors.

The chain carries TRBV7-6 and TRBJ2-7, with TRBD1 matching over 9 bases. This clonotype originated in a woman between 40 and 50 years old in good health and CMV-seronegative. Sequencing was done on a sample of PBMCs. The CDR3 DNA follows: TGTGCCAGCAGCCCGGGACAGGGCGGCGAGCAGTACTTC. It is translated as CASSPGQGGEQYF. Complete variable domain (other parts from reference TRBV7-6 and TRBJ2-7): GAGVSQSPRYKVTKRGQDVALRCDPISGHVSLYWYRQALGQGPEFLTYFNYEAQQDKSGLPNDRFSAERPEGSISTLTIQRTEQRDSAMYRCASSPGQGGEQYFGPGTRLTVT.